This T cell receptor (beta chain) was recovered during a study of blood T cell repertoires in COVID-19. Study information: Whether acute or convalescent, the COVID-19 samples came from the United States, Italy and Spain. From T cells, B-cell-depleted T cells, or PBMCs came the material, which was cDNA or gDNA.

In the source study's methods: Amplification from reference gene primers served as the basis for estimated nucleated cell counts. Assay used: immunoSEQ multiplex PCR; TCRdb lists only in-frame clones, some missing. The V and J calls and the clone size are those of that table, but D and trimming were determined from the DNA. Among roughly 150,000 clones listed, about 88% were seen once. One Seattle source followed patients from active infection through their disease course. The clonotype originates from an older woman with COVID-19, enrolled during active disease. Material for sequencing was peripheral blood.

CDR3 in amino acids: CASSVAGASSTDTQYF. CDR3 in DNA: TGTGCCAGCAGCGTAGCTGGAGCCTCAAGCACAGATACGCAGTATTTT. This chain connects TRBV9 to TRBJ2-3; D gene uncertain. The CDR3 contains 16 residues. Per the germline V gene, CDR1 is SGDLS and CDR2 is YYNGEE. The V end was cut by 0 bases, the J end by 0 bases, with 11 bases between.